This T cell receptor beta chain was identified during a study of blood T cell repertoires in COVID-19. CDR1 SGHDT and CDR2 YYEEEE come from the germline V gene. The germline V and J ends were trimmed by 3 bases and 1 base, with 8 bases remaining between them. The CDR3 is 14 residues long. Produced via immunoSEQ multiplex PCR; TCRdb's table is partial and in-frame only. This repertoire shows some 290,000 clones, almost 90% found once; its top ten account for approximately 10%. This rearrangement joins TRBV5-6 to TRBJ1-5; D unresolved. The TCR was taken from a woman in her thirties with COVID-19, enrolled during active disease. Sequencing input: peripheral blood. CDR3 bases: TGTGCCAGCAGCTGGAGAGGGAGCAATCAGCCCCAGCATTTT. Translation gives CASSWRGSNQPQHF.